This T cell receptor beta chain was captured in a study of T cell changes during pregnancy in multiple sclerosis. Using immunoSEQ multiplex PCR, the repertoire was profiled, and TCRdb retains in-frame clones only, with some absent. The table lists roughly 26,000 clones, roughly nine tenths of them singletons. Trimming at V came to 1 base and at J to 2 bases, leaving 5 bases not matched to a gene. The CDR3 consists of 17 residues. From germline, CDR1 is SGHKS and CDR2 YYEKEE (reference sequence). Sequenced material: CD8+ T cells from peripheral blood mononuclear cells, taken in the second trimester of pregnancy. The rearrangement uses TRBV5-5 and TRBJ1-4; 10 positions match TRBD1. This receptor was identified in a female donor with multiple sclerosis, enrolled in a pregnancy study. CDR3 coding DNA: TGTGCCAGCAGCTTGATGGACAGGGGGTGGACTAATGAAAAACTGTTTTTT. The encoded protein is CASSLMDRGWTNEKLFF.